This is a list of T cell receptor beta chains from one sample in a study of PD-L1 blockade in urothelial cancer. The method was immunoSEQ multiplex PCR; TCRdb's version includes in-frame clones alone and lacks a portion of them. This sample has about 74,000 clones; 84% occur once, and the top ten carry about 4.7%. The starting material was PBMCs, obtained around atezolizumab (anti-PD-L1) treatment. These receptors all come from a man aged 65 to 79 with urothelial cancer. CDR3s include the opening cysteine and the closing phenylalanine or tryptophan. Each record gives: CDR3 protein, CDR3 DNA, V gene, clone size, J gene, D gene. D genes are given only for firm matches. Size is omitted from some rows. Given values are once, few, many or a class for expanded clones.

CDR3 protein: CASSFAGVNTEAFF
CDR3 DNA: TGTGCCAGCAGCTTTGCGGGGGTGAACACTGAAGCTTTCTTT
V gene: TRBV5-5
clone size: NA
J gene: TRBJ1-1
D gene: NA

CDR3 protein: CATSRDSVNTEAFF
CDR3 DNA: TGTGCCACCAGCAGAGACTCAGTGAACACTGAAGCTTTCTTT
V gene: TRBV15
clone size: NA
J gene: TRBJ1-1
D gene: NA

CDR3 protein: CASSLTGSGNTIYF
CDR3 DNA: TGTGCCAGCAGTTTAACGGGCTCTGGAAACACCATATATTTT
V gene: TRBV28
clone size: NA
J gene: TRBJ1-3
D gene: NA

CDR3 protein: CASSRRSGSVTEAFF
CDR3 DNA: TGTGCCAGCAGCCGCCGGTCGGGGTCGGTAACTGAAGCTTTCTTT
V gene: TRBV14
clone size: NA
J gene: TRBJ1-1
D gene: NA

CDR3 protein: CASSAGSYEQYF
CDR3 DNA: TGCGCCAGCTCCGCAGGGTCCTACGAGCAGTACTTC
V gene: TRBV10-2
clone size: NA
J gene: TRBJ2-7
D gene: NA

CDR3 protein: CASSTDSVDTQYF
CDR3 DNA: TGTGCCAGCAGCACCGACAGCGTAGATACGCAGTATTTT
V gene: TRBV5-4
clone size: NA
J gene: TRBJ2-3
D gene: NA

CDR3 protein: CASSLAAGGGKTQYF
CDR3 DNA: TGCGCCAGCAGCTTGGCGGCAGGGGGCGGGAAGACCCAGTACTTC
V gene: TRBV5-1
clone size: NA
J gene: TRBJ2-5
D gene: TRBD1

CDR3 protein: CASSLGGRAGNEQFF
CDR3 DNA: TGTGCCAGCAGCTTGGGAGGGAGGGCCGGCAATGAGCAGTTCTTC
V gene: TRBV5-6
clone size: NA
J gene: TRBJ2-1
D gene: TRBD2

CDR3 protein: CASRFTGPTYGYTF
CDR3 DNA: TGTGCCAGCAGATTTACAGGGCCCACCTATGGCTACACCTTC
V gene: TRBV27
clone size: NA
J gene: TRBJ1-2
D gene: NA

CDR3 protein: CASSLAGTSGSYNEQFF
CDR3 DNA: TGTGCCAGCAGCTTGGCGGGGACTAGCGGTTCCTACAATGAGCAGTTCTTC
V gene: TRBV5-8
clone size: NA
J gene: TRBJ2-1
D gene: TRBD2

CDR3 protein: CASGGTGGYEQYF
CDR3 DNA: TGTGCCAGCGGAGGGACAGGGGGCTACGAGCAGTACTTC
V gene: TRBV2
clone size: NA
J gene: TRBJ2-7
D gene: TRBD1

CDR3 protein: CASSYSTVPTYGYTF
CDR3 DNA: TGTGCCAGCAGTTACTCTACGGTTCCCACCTATGGCTACACCTTC
V gene: TRBV6-5
clone size: NA
J gene: TRBJ1-2
D gene: NA

CDR3 protein: CASSLASGPYEQYF
CDR3 DNA: TGCGCCAGCAGCTTGGCTAGCGGTCCCTACGAGCAGTACTTC
V gene: TRBV5-1
clone size: NA
J gene: TRBJ2-7
D gene: TRBD2

CDR3 protein: CASSLGQAREVNQPQHF
CDR3 DNA: TGTGCCAGCAGCTTAGGACAGGCTCGCGAGGTAAATCAGCCCCAGCATTTT
V gene: TRBV7-8
clone size: NA
J gene: TRBJ1-5
D gene: NA

CDR3 protein: CASSLSSNQPQHF
CDR3 DNA: TGTGCCAGCAGCCTCAGTAGCAATCAGCCCCAGCATTTT
V gene: TRBV7-9
clone size: once
J gene: TRBJ1-5
D gene: NA

CDR3 protein: CASSRIDRGPTGELFF
CDR3 DNA: TGTGCCAGCAGCCGGATTGACAGGGGGCCAACCGGGGAGCTGTTTTTT
V gene: TRBV5-4
clone size: NA
J gene: TRBJ2-2
D gene: TRBD1

CDR3 protein: CASSSQGARFF
CDR3 DNA: TGTGCCAGCAGTTCTCAGGGGGCTAGGTTCTTC
V gene: TRBV27
clone size: few
J gene: TRBJ2-1
D gene: TRBD1

CDR3 protein: CASSARQGMFYGYTF
CDR3 DNA: TGTGCCAGCTCAGCTAGACAGGGAATGTTTTATGGCTACACCTTC
V gene: TRBV18
clone size: NA
J gene: TRBJ1-2
D gene: TRBD1

CDR3 protein: CASSSRGPGQPFLFSGNTIYF
CDR3 DNA: TGTGCCAGCAGCTCTAGAGGACCGGGACAGCCCTTTCTCTTTTCTGGAAACACCATATATTTT
V gene: TRBV9
clone size: NA
J gene: TRBJ1-3
D gene: TRBD1

CDR3 protein: CASSHSGTEQFF
CDR3 DNA: TGTGCCAGCAGCCACTCCGGGACAGAGCAGTTCTTC
V gene: TRBV7-2
clone size: once
J gene: TRBJ2-1
D gene: NA

CDR3 protein: CASSLWASGRAPQFF
CDR3 DNA: TGTGCCAGCAGCTTATGGGCTAGCGGGAGGGCCCCGCAGTTCTTC
V gene: TRBV7-3
clone size: NA
J gene: TRBJ2-1
D gene: TRBD2

CDR3 protein: CASSPLGGAGVELFF
CDR3 DNA: TGTGCCAGCAGCCCCCTGGGGGGAGCGGGAGTGGAGCTGTTTTTT
V gene: TRBV7-2
clone size: once
J gene: TRBJ2-2
D gene: TRBD2

CDR3 protein: CASSLGQGGGNYEQYF
CDR3 DNA: TGCGCCAGCAGCTTGGGACAGGGAGGAGGGAACTACGAGCAGTACTTC
V gene: TRBV5-1
clone size: NA
J gene: TRBJ2-7
D gene: NA

CDR3 protein: CASSQEHRGPYGYTF
CDR3 DNA: TGCGCCAGCAGCCAAGAACACAGGGGACCCTATGGCTACACCTTC
V gene: TRBV4-1
clone size: few
J gene: TRBJ1-2
D gene: TRBD1

CDR3 protein: CASSVGTMFEAFF
CDR3 DNA: TGTGCCAGCAGTGTGGGGACAATGTTCGAAGCTTTCTTT
V gene: TRBV6-1
clone size: NA
J gene: TRBJ1-1
D gene: NA

CDR3 protein: CASSLLGAELYGYTF
CDR3 DNA: TGTGCCAGCAGTTTACTGGGGGCCGAGCTCTATGGCTACACCTTC
V gene: TRBV28
clone size: NA
J gene: TRBJ1-2
D gene: NA

CDR3 protein: CASSPGTGLEKLFF
CDR3 DNA: TGCGCCAGCAGCCCCGGGACAGGGCTTGAAAAACTGTTTTTT
V gene: TRBV4-1
clone size: NA
J gene: TRBJ1-4
D gene: TRBD1

CDR3 protein: CASLGPLGLSYNEQFF
CDR3 DNA: TGTGCCAGCTTGGGTCCGCTAGGCCTCTCCTACAATGAGCAGTTCTTC
V gene: TRBV28
clone size: NA
J gene: TRBJ2-1
D gene: NA

CDR3 protein: CAISGVVFRYNEQFF
CDR3 DNA: TGTGCCATCAGTGGAGTGGTATTTCGTTATAATGAGCAGTTCTTC
V gene: TRBV10-3
clone size: NA
J gene: TRBJ2-1
D gene: NA

CDR3 protein: CASSDLDRGYEQYF
CDR3 DNA: TGTGCCAGCAGTGACTTGGACAGAGGCTACGAGCAGTACTTC
V gene: TRBV2
clone size: large
J gene: TRBJ2-7
D gene: NA

CDR3 protein: CATSLDVQVLGYTF
CDR3 DNA: TGTGCCACCAGCCTCGATGTACAGGTCCTTGGCTACACCTTC
V gene: TRBV15
clone size: medium-sized
J gene: TRBJ1-2
D gene: NA